The clone carrying this T cell receptor (beta chain) was observed a single time. These data originate in a study of blood T cell repertoires in COVID-19. Recruits, aged roughly 18 to 89 years, lived in about two dozen US areas. A COVID-19 case had been met by exposed participants during the 2 weeks before study entry. Profiled with immunoSEQ multiplex PCR; TCRdb holds only in-frame clones, not every one. The profile shows approximately 250,000 clones, around 90% of them singletons. The receptor comes from a man aged 40-50 years who had been exposed to COVID-19. The specimen sequenced was PBMCs or T cells enriched from blood (not recorded which).

CDR3 in DNA: TGTGCCAGGGGAACAGGGCCCTACTATGGCTACACCTTC. It specifies CARGTGPYYGYTF. The rearrangement joins TRBV19 to TRBJ1-2, with D possibly being TRBD1 (6 bases). The germline V and J ends were trimmed by 9 bases and 3 bases, with 14 bases remaining between them. Germline assignment: CDR1 LNHDA and CDR2 SQIVND (reference sequence). This CDR3 comprises 13 residues.